This entry features one T cell receptor beta chain sequence. Its antigen is not identified. Other DNA sequences in the sample encode the same CDR3. The data derive from a study of beta chain features in type 1 diabetes. Expressed TCRB transcripts were sequenced, since all the RNA that had been isolated was reverse transcribed. Repertoires were generated with immunoSEQ multiplex PCR, while TCRdb's copy carries only in-frame clones and drops some. The sample contains 600,000 to 700,000 clones, around an eighth of which appear only once. Study-wide points: Insertions at VDJ junctions were less frequent in type 1 diabetes patients. These patients also deleted more nucleotides at the same junctions. Sampled from patients, naive, central memory and Treg TCRB repertoires appeared more similar than those sampled from healthy donors. The study found moderately but significantly shorter TCRB CDR3s in all four CD4+ subsets of Type 1 diabetes patients. A definitive answer on HLA type influencing TCRB rearrangement was not reached here.

Trimming took 1 base from V and 4 from J, leaving 7 bases between them. CDR3 length equals 14 residues. Germline CDR1 is SGHTA and CDR2 is FQGNSA. This sequence was found in a man aged 25-45 years with type 1 diabetes. Source material: naive CD4+ T cells from blood. This chain uses TRBV7-2 with TRBJ1-4; the D is unclear. The CDR3 region has the DNA TGTGCCAGCAGCTTAGGGCAGAATAATGAAAAACTGTTTTTT. It codes for CASSLGQNNEKLFF.